Below are 12 T cell receptor beta chains sequenced from a single sample in a study of T cell repertoires in cytomegalovirus infection. Each CDR3 protein gets one entry after TCRdb re-called the reads with MiXCR. Of 700,000 to 950,000 distinct CDR3 sequences listed, approximately 30% are singletons. Antigens of these TCRs are unknown. This specimen was cultured CD8+ T cells from PBMCs, taken from culture after CMV antigen stimulation. These receptors were obtained from a human donor in good health (CMV status not recorded). Some clones in this sample may be carry-over from other donors' samples.

This clonotype was found many times. This chain uses TRBV7-6 with TRBJ2-7; D gene unclear. Trimming took 4 bases from V and 5 from J, leaving 15 bases between them. The CDR3 is 14 amino acids. Germline-derived CDR1 and CDR2 are SGHVS and FNYEAQ. This chain's CDR3 is CASSWRLCKDEQYF. The CDR3, as DNA: TGTGCCAGCAGCTGGCGCCTTTGCAAGGACGAGCAGTACTTC. Combining the CDR3 with reference TRBV7-6 and TRBJ2-7 gives the whole variable domain GAGVSQSPRYKVTKRGQDVALRCDPISGHVSLYWYRQALGQGPEFLTYFNYEAQQDKSGLPNDRFSAERPEGSISTLTIQRTEQRDSAMYRCASSWRLCKDEQYFGPGTRLTVT.

This clonotype appeared a few times. The chain has TRBV6-6 and TRBJ1-1; D is ambiguous. Deletions cut 2 bases from V and 0 bases from J, with 7 bases between. The germline gives CDR1 MNHNY, CDR2 SVGAGI (reference sequence). The CDR3 consists of 14 residues. The CDR3: CASSYGILNTEAFF. The DNA of the CDR3 is TGTGCCAGCAGTTACGGGATTCTGAACACTGAAGCTTTCTTT.

This clonotype was recorded once. The V and J genes are TRBV19 and TRBJ1-1, with 10 positions matching TRBD1. Germline CDR1 reads LNHDA; CDR2 reads SQIVND (reference sequence). This CDR3 spans 13 amino acids. V gave up 8 bases and J gave up 5 bases; unmatched junction bases: 5. The CDR3 reads CASWTGGKTEAFF. CDR3 DNA sequence: TGTGCCAGTTGGACAGGGGGAAAAACTGAAGCTTTCTTT.

There are many counts of this clonotype. The chain recombines TRBV11-2 with TRBJ2-2; D perhaps matches TRBD1 (5 bases). V was shortened by 5 bases and J by 0 bases, with 7 bases between the two germline ends. Per the germline V gene, CDR1 is SGHAT and CDR2 is FQNNGV. The CDR3 sequence is 14 residues long. CDR3 DNA sequence: TGTGCCAGCAGCCCAGGGACGAACACCGGGGAGCTGTTTTTT. This translates into CASSPGTNTGELFF.

The chain has TRBV5-1 and TRBJ1-4; D is ambiguous. Germline V gives CDR1 SGHRS, CDR2 YFSETQ. The V end was cut by 0 bases, the J end by 10 bases, with 13 bases between. There are 14 residues in the CDR3. CDR3 DNA sequence: TGCGCCAGCAGCTTGGAGGGTCACCGCGGAAAACTGTTTTTT. Translating it yields CASSLEGHRGKLFF.

The chain couples TRBV20-1 to TRBJ1-1; 7 nucleotides match TRBD1. CDR1 and CDR2 (germline): DFQATT, SNEGSKA (reference sequence). This CDR3 is 13 amino acids long. The ends lost 6 bases at V and 5 bases at J; junction bases unmatched: 9. CDR3: CSAERQGGTEAFF. The CDR3 DNA reads as TGCAGTGCCGAAAGACAGGGTGGTACTGAAGCTTTCTTT.

This clonotype showed up just a few times. This chain links TRBV9 with TRBJ2-6, with TRBD1 identical over 11 bases. The CDR3 consists of 14 residues. J lost 11 bases, V lost 2 bases, and 3 bases had no gene match. Germline assignment: CDR1 SGDLS and CDR2 YYNGEE. CDR3 in amino acids: CASSVGQGADVLTF. In DNA form, the CDR3 reads TGTGCCAGCAGCGTTGGACAGGGGGCGGACGTCCTGACTTTC.

This clonotype was found a few times. This chain links TRBV7-9 with TRBJ2-2; maybe TRBD1 (5 bases). The CDR3 length is 12 residues. Trimming stripped 8 bases from V and 1 base from J, with 5 bases between. Germline assignment: CDR1 SEHNR and CDR2 FQNEAQ (reference sequence). As DNA, the CDR3 is TGTGCCAGCCAGGGGAACACCGGGGAGCTGTTTTTT. Protein sequence: CASQGNTGELFF.

V usage is TRBV19 and J usage is TRBJ2-5; no definite D call. The CDR3 has 13 residues. Between the trimmed V and J ends, which lost 7 bases and 5 bases, there was a span of 14 bases. Germline-derived CDR1 and CDR2 are LNHDA and SQIVND (reference sequence). DNA of the CDR3: TGTGCCAGTATCTCCCCATCCCCCGAGACCCAGTACTTC. This gives the protein CASISPSPETQYF.

This clonotype was recorded a few times. The chain combines TRBV27 with TRBJ2-2; D might be TRBD1 (5 bases). Germline CDR1 MNHEY, CDR2 SMNVEV (reference sequence). Trimming shortened V by 4 bases and J by 4 bases, and 16 bases separated the two germline ends. This CDR3 spans 16 amino acids. CDR3 region: CASSSASRVATGELFF. The CDR3 nucleotides read TGTGCCAGCAGTTCCGCCTCCAGGGTGGCCACCGGGGAGCTGTTTTTT.

The chain recombines TRBV15 with TRBJ1-5; D uncertain. CDR3 length: 14 amino acids. V lost 8 bases and J lost 4, with 15 bases in between. Germline V CDR1 and CDR2: LNHNV, YYDKDF (reference sequence). The DNA for the CDR3 is TGTGCCACCCACTTCGGACGGACTAATCAGCCCCAGCATTTT. The encoded protein is CATHFGRTNQPQHF. The full variable domain, in which reference TRBV15 and TRBJ1-5 provide the parts outside the CDR3, is DAMVIQNPRYQVTQFGKPVTLSCSQTLNHNVMYWYQQKSSQAPKLLFHYYDKDFNNEADTPDNFQSRRPNTSFCFLDIRSPGLGDTAMYLCATHFGRTNQPQHFGDGTRLSIL.

This chain connects TRBV10-3 to TRBJ2-2, with D possibly TRBD1 on 5 matching bases. This CDR3 has 16 residues. V lost 6 bases to trimming and J lost 0 bases, with 14 bases between them. Germline CDR1 reads ENHRY; CDR2 reads SYGVKD. In DNA form, the CDR3 reads TGTGCCATCAGAATACAGGCCAGCGCGAACACCGGGGAGCTGTTTTTT. Amino acids: CAIRIQASANTGELFF.